The 8 T cell receptor beta chains reported below all come from one sample, sequenced in a study of T cells in Graves' hyperthyroidism and ophthalmopathy. Using RNA transcripts as the source, TCR beta CDR3 regions were amplified. RT-PCR in the first round (using the HTBI primer set) targeted the TCR CDR3. MiXCR, applied by TCRdb to the multiplex PCR reads, yields one record per CDR3 protein. This sample has around 380,000 distinct CDR3 sequences, with roughly 13% found just once. Sequenced sample: blood. These receptors were obtained from a man aged 25-45 years with Graves' hyperthyroidism that later progressed to Graves' ophthalmopathy.

This clonotype was seen more than once but under ten times. This sequence joins TRBV4-1 and TRBJ2-1, with 8 positions matching TRBD1. The CDR3 has 14 amino acids. The ends lost 1 base at V and 8 bases at J; junction bases unmatched: 4. Germline V gives CDR1 MGHRA, CDR2 YSYEKL. The CDR3 nucleotides are TGCGCCAGCAGCCAAGGGGACAGGATCGATGAGCAGTTCTTC. Translating it yields CASSQGDRIDEQFF.

The sample holds many counts of this clonotype. J is TRBJ1-5 and V is TRBV6-1; D possibly corresponds to TRBD1 (6 bases). CDR1 is MNHNS, CDR2 SASEGT, per germline. The length of the CDR3 is 17 residues. V lost 6 bases and J lost 1, with 19 bases in between. This chain's CDR3 is CASRKHRARRSNQPQHF. CDR3 coding DNA: TGTGCCAGCAGAAAACACAGGGCTCGGCGGAGCAATCAGCCCCAGCATTTT.

This sequence joins TRBV5-5 and TRBJ1-1; D perhaps matches TRBD1 (5 bases). Trimming cost V 2 bases and J 5 bases, with 10 bases left between them. Germline CDR1 SGHKS, CDR2 YYEKEE (reference sequence). The CDR3 sequence is 13 residues long. Written as DNA, the CDR3 is TGTGCCAGCAGCTTCGGGGGGAAAACTGAAGCTTTCTTT. Its translation is CASSFGGKTEAFF. Full variable domain (rest looked up from reference TRBV5-5 and TRBJ1-1): DAGVTQSPTHLIKTRGQQVTLRCSPISGHKSVSWYQQVLGQGPQFIFQYYEKEERGRGNFPDRFSARQFPNYSSELNVNALLLGDSALYLCASSFGGKTEAFFGQGTRLTVV.

The chain employs TRBV5-1 and TRBJ1-3; D ambiguous. This CDR3 spans 15 amino acids. CDR1 SGHRS and CDR2 YFSETQ come from the germline V gene. Trimming took off 0 bases at V and 0 bases at J, with 7 bases between the two ends. The CDR3 loop is CASSLVPASGNTIYF. CDR3 coding DNA: TGCGCCAGCAGCTTGGTCCCGGCCTCTGGAAACACCATATATTTT.

In this sample, this clonotype turned up many times. The chain carries TRBV30 and TRBJ1-1; 9 bases align to TRBD1. Germline lookup yields CDR1 GTSNPN and CDR2 SVGIG (reference sequence). The CDR3 consists of 14 residues. V lost 0 bases to trimming and J lost 10 bases; unmatched junction nucleotides: 9. The CDR3 is CAWSVGTGRMVAFF. The CDR3 nucleotides read TGTGCCTGGAGTGTAGGGACAGGGAGAATGGTAGCTTTCTTT.

The V and J genes are TRBV6-2 or TRBV6-3 and TRBJ1-2; D perhaps matches TRBD1 (6 bases). The CDR3 has 14 amino acids. Germline V CDR1 and CDR2: MNHEY, SVGEGT. V was trimmed by 0 bases and J by 3 bases, leaving 8 bases between them. The CDR3 DNA reads as TGTGCCAGCAGTTACTCTTGGACAGACTATGGCTACACCTTC. Translated: CASSYSWTDYGYTF.

Ten or more counts support this clonotype. The chain links TRBV20-1 to TRBJ2-1; TRBD2 is a possible D gene (6 bases). Germline CDR1 reads DFQATT; CDR2 reads SNEGSKA (reference sequence). The CDR3 runs to 15 residues. V dropped 2 bases and J dropped 4 bases, with 15 bases sitting between them. CDR3 loop: CSARPYAGGYNEQFF. The CDR3 nucleotides are TGCAGTGCTAGACCTTATGCCGGGGGATACAATGAGCAGTTCTTC.

This clonotype was observed many times. The chain joins TRBV12-3 or TRBV12-4 to TRBJ2-4; D is uncertain. This CDR3 contains 14 residues. V lost 5 bases and J lost 5, with 13 bases in between. The CDR3: CASSRAATQNIQYF. DNA of the CDR3: TGTGCCAGCAGTCGCGCTGCGACACAAAACATTCAGTACTTC.